This section outlines one TCR beta chain sequence together with its context. There are 14 residues in the CDR3. Trimming took off 0 bases at V and 6 bases at J, with 8 bases between the two ends. Germline V CDR1 and CDR2: MNHEY, SMNVEV (reference sequence). This sample was included in a study of control samples from healthy donors and cancer patients. The table came from immunoSEQ multiplex PCR; TCRdb's copy has only in-frame clones and leaves some out. Of roughly 200,000 clones listed, about 89% are singletons. This sequence originates from a man between 25 and 39 years old in good health. The chain is built from TRBV27 and TRBJ2-2; tentatively, D is TRBD1 or TRBD2 (5 bases each). The specimen sequenced was blood. In DNA, the CDR3 is TGTGCCAGCAGTTTATCAGGGACGGCCGGGGAGCTGTTTTTT. Amino acid sequence: CASSLSGTAGELFF.